A single sample is the source of the 15 T cell receptor beta chains below, sequenced in a study of cytomegalovirus exposure and HLA in healthy donors. TCRdb's table, derived via immunoSEQ multiplex PCR, lists solely in-frame clones and lacks some. The sample comprises approximately 270,000 clones, roughly 90% of which are singletons, and roughly 0.38% rests with the top ten. The sample taken for sequencing was PBMCs. These receptors all come from a woman aged 18-30 years in good health and CMV-seronegative.

In this sample, this clone turned up many times. The CDR3 here is CASSEATGEGSPLHF. The DNA for the CDR3 is TGTGCCAGCAGTGAAGCTACGGGGGAAGGGTCACCCCTCCACTTT. The chain joins TRBV6-1 to TRBJ1-6; D possibly corresponds to TRBD1 (5 bases). Trimming left V 0 bases short and J 10 bases short, with 13 bases between. The CDR3 loop spans 15 amino acids. Germline V gene data show CDR1 as MNHNS and CDR2 as SASEGT.

This sequence joins TRBV5-1 and TRBJ2-2; tentative D call: TRBD2 (6 bases). Germline assignment: CDR1 SGHRS and CDR2 YFSETQ. This CDR3 comprises 16 residues. V shed 0 bases and J shed 5 bases, with 14 bases lying between them. Here the CDR3 reads CASSLVGLLGTGELFF. In nucleotides, the CDR3 is TGCGCCAGCAGCTTGGTGGGACTCCTGGGGACCGGGGAGCTGTTTTTT.

The count of this clone is one. This rearrangement joins TRBV28 to TRBJ2-3, with a weak D call TRBD2 (5 bases). Germline V gene lookup returns CDR1 MDHEN and CDR2 SYDVKM. V was shortened by 8 bases and J by 2 bases, with 17 bases between the two germline ends. The CDR3 length is 15 residues. The CDR3 nucleotides are TGTGCCAGCTCCGGTGGAGGTTGGGTCACAGATACGCAGTATTTT. Amino acids: CASSGGGWVTDTQYF.

The gene calls are TRBV1 and TRBJ1-1; TRBD1 is the table's D call, not checked against the DNA. TRBV1 is a documented pseudogene. The CDR3 consists of 17 residues. The CDR3 bases are TGCACCAGCAGCCTTAACCCAGGGGACCCCTCGAACACTGAAGCTTTCTTT. Protein product: CTSSLNPGDPSNTEAFF.

The rearrangement joins TRBV7-9 to TRBJ1-1, with 9 bases lining up with TRBD1. V gave up 5 bases and J gave up 0 bases; unmatched junction bases: 7. The CDR3 is made up of 16 amino acids. Germline V gene data show CDR1 as SEHNR and CDR2 as FQNEAQ (reference sequence). The CDR3 loop reads CASSPKGQGMNTEAFF. The CDR3 DNA follows: TGTGCCAGCAGCCCGAAAGGACAGGGGATGAACACTGAAGCTTTCTTT.

The CDR3 DNA reads TGTGCCATCAGTGGGGGAGAATATAGCAATCAGCCCCAGCATTTT. Residues: CAISGGEYSNQPQHF. The V call is TRBV10-3, the J call TRBJ1-5; D gene ambiguous. V lost 4 bases and J 0 bases, leaving 10 bases between the germline ends. Per the germline V gene, CDR1 is ENHRY and CDR2 is SYGVKD. CDR3 length: 15 amino acids.

The chain couples TRBV6-6 to TRBJ1-5, with D unclear. The CDR3 is made up of 14 amino acids. V was pared by 4 bases and J by 7 bases, with 14 bases between. Per germline, CDR1 MNHNY and CDR2 SVGAGI (reference sequence). CDR3 in DNA: TGTGCCAGCAGTTCCCGAATAACTGCGCAGCCCCAGCATTTT. It codes for CASSSRITAQPQHF.

The chain joins TRBV7-9 to TRBJ2-2; D possibly corresponds to TRBD1 (5 bases). Germline CDR1 SEHNR, CDR2 FQNEAQ (reference sequence). V was cut by 1 base and J by 6 bases, with 15 bases left in between. The CDR3 sequence is 16 residues long. The CDR3 loop is CASSLVGGAPPGELFF. CDR3 DNA: TGTGCCAGCAGCTTAGTAGGTGGGGCGCCTCCCGGGGAGCTGTTTTTT.

The genes are TRBV30 and TRBJ2-3, with 7 positions matching TRBD1. Germline trimming cut 2 bases from V and 1 base from J; bases unmatched to any gene: 6. The CDR3 extends over 15 amino acids. CDR1 and CDR2 (germline): GTSNPN, SVGIG (reference sequence). The CDR3 here is CAWSMTGYGTDTQYF. CDR3 in DNA: TGTGCCTGGAGTATGACAGGGTATGGCACAGATACGCAGTATTTT.

The chain recombines TRBV5-1 with TRBJ2-2, with 13 nucleotides matching TRBD2. There are 17 residues in the CDR3. From germline, CDR1 is SGHRS and CDR2 YFSETQ. Trimming cost V 1 base and J 6 bases; bases outside gene matches: 6. The CDR3 spells CASSLTSGGASSGELFF. The CDR3 bases are TGCGCCAGCAGCTTGACTAGCGGGGGGGCCTCATCCGGGGAGCTGTTTTTT.

V is TRBV28 and J is TRBJ2-7, with 7 positions matching TRBD1. Germline V gene sequence: CDR1 MDHEN, CDR2 SYDVKM. Trimming removed 8 bases from V and 3 bases from J; junction bases left unmatched: 7. The CDR3 runs to 13 residues. DNA of the CDR3: TGTGCCAGCGGTCGGGACAGACACTACGAGCAGTACGTC. This codes for CASGRDRHYEQYV.

The rearrangement uses TRBV13 and TRBJ2-3; TRBD1 matches 7 bases. V lost 5 bases, J lost 6 bases, and 8 bases stayed unmatched. Germline V gene lookup returns CDR1 PRHDT and CDR2 FYEKMQ (reference sequence). There are 14 residues in the CDR3. CDR3 DNA sequence: TGTGCCAGCAGCATCCGACAGGGTTCCGATACGCAGTATTTT. Translation: CASSIRQGSDTQYF.

The rearrangement joins TRBV7-9 to TRBJ2-3; 8 bases agree with TRBD2. There are 15 residues in the CDR3. The germline CDR1 and CDR2 sequences are SEHNR and FQNEAQ (reference sequence). Trimming took 3 bases from V and 4 from J; bases not matched to a gene: 6. This CDR3 is CASSFSSGVADTQYF. DNA of the CDR3: TGTGCCAGCAGCTTCAGTAGCGGGGTTGCAGATACGCAGTATTTT.

This chain joins TRBV4-3 and TRBJ1-1, with D tentatively TRBD1 (5 bases). The CDR3 is made up of 15 amino acids. Per germline, CDR1 LGHNA and CDR2 YSLEER. The V end was cut by 1 base, the J end by 8 bases, with 17 bases between. CDR3 nucleotides: TGCGCCAGCAGCCAAGTTGGTGGCAGGGAATGGGAAGCTTTCTTT. Residues: CASSQVGGREWEAFF.

This clone is a singleton in its sample. This chain joins TRBV10-3 and TRBJ1-3; 10 nucleotides line up with TRBD1. The V gene end was trimmed by 4 bases and the J gene end by 1 base; junction bases not matched to a gene: 10. The CDR3 has 18 amino acids. Germline V CDR1 and CDR2: ENHRY, SYGVKD. The CDR3 sequence is CAISGQGANMTSGNTIYF. In nucleotides, the CDR3 is TGTGCCATCAGTGGACAGGGGGCTAATATGACGTCTGGAAACACCATATATTTT.